The present TCR beta chain was sequenced within a study of blood T cell repertoires in COVID-19. Background on the study: COVID-19 samples collected from the United States, Italy and Spain covered acute and convalescent phases. T cells, B-cell-depleted T cells, or PBMCs provided the cDNA or gDNA that served as material.

Original processing methods: From reference gene primer amplification, estimates of nucleated cell counts were derived. Method: immunoSEQ multiplex PCR; TCRdb's copy keeps in-frame clones and lacks some. V, J and clone size are those of that table, while D and trimming were read from the DNA. Among hundreds of thousands of clones listed, roughly 83% were seen once. The CDR3 runs 16 residues. V gene TRBV21-1 combines with J gene TRBJ2-7; the D call of TRBD2 is as the table states it, not checked on the DNA. TRBV21-1 is a pseudogene. What was sequenced was peripheral blood. This receptor was taken from a man of 80 years or more with acute or convalescent COVID-19. CDR3 in DNA: TGTGCCAGCAGCAAAGTTGGAGGGACGGGAACCTACGAGCAGTACTTC. Its protein product is CASSKVGGTGTYEQYF.